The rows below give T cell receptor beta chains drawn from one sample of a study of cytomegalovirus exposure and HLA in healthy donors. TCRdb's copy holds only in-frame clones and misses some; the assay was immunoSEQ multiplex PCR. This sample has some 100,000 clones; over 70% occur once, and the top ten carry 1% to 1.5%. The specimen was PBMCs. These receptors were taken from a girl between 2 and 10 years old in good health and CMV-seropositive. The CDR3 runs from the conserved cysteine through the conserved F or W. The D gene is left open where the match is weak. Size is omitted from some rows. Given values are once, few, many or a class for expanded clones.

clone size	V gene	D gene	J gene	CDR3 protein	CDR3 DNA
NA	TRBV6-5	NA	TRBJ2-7	CASSQGRNYEQYF	TGTGCCAGCAGCCAGGGCAGAAACTACGAGCAGTACTTC
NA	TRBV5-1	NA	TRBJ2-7	CASSLSDEQYF	TGCGCCAGCAGCTTGTCGGACGAGCAGTACTTC
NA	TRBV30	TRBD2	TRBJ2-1	CAWSVRGSVNEQFF	TGTGCCTGGAGTGTACGCGGGAGTGTGAATGAGCAGTTCTTC
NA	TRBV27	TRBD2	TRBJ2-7	CASSLKAGGNHFSYEQYF	TGTGCCAGCAGTTTAAAAGCGGGAGGCAATCATTTCTCCTACGAGCAGTACTTC
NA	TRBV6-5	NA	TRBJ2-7	CASSYRGRDYEQYF	TGTGCCAGCAGTTACCGCGGACGGGATTACGAGCAGTACTTC
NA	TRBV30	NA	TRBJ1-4	CAWGGGGTNEKLFF	TGTGCCTGGGGCGGGGGCGGCACTAATGAAAAACTGTTTTTT
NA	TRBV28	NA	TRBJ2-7	CASSLFTGGEQYF	TGTGCCAGCAGTTTATTTACCGGCGGCGAGCAGTACTTC
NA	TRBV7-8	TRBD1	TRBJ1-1	CASSFAGTGGQNTEAFF	TGTGCCAGCAGCTTCGCCGGGACAGGAGGCCAGAACACTGAAGCTTTCTTT
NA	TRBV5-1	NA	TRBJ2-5	CASIIGEGAAETQYF	TGCGCCAGCATCATAGGGGAAGGGGCAGCAGAGACCCAGTACTTC
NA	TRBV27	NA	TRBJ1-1	CASRRQALNTEAFF	TGTGCCAGTAGAAGACAGGCATTGAACACTGAAGCTTTCTTT
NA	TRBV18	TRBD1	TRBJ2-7	CASSRQGHSYEQYF	TGTGCCAGCTCACGACAGGGTCATTCCTACGAGCAGTACTTC
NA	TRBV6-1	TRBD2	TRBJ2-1	CASSLGLAGDGEQFF	TGTGCCAGCAGTCTGGGACTAGCGGGAGACGGTGAGCAGTTCTTC
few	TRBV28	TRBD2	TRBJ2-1	CKVAGYNEQFF	TGTAAGGTAGCGGGGTACAATGAGCAGTTCTTC
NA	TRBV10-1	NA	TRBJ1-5	CASSESGGESNQPQHF	TGCGCCAGCAGTGAGTCGGGGGGAGAGAGCAATCAGCCCCAGCATTTT